The 27 T cell receptor beta chains below all came from one sample that was sequenced in a study of T-cell memory formation after mild COVID-19. In TCRdb, the 5' RACE reads were re-called with MiXCR into one record per CDR3 protein. Among around 400,000 distinct CDR3 sequences listed, 20% to 25% were seen once. Source material: PBMCs or a T cell subset sorted from them (not recorded which). The receptor set was obtained from an adult woman who had mild COVID-19 (a few samples of this study predate the infection). Cell type and time point are not known.

This clonotype was found a few times. The V and J genes are TRBV24-1 and TRBJ1-5; 7 bases are a match to TRBD1. The CDR3 sequence is 16 residues long. CDR1 and CDR2 (germline): KGHDR, SFDVKD. V was pared by 4 bases and J by 0 bases, with 5 bases of the junction left unmatched. This chain's CDR3 is CATSDHRQGSNQPQHF. CDR3 in DNA: TGTGCCACCAGTGACCATAGACAGGGTAGCAATCAGCCCCAGCATTTT.

The CDR3 bases are TGTGCCAGCAGCCAATTAGGGAGGGGATATGGCTACACCTTC. It is translated as CASSQLGRGYGYTF. The rearrangement uses TRBV11-2 and TRBJ1-2; tentative D call: TRBD1 (5 bases). CDR1 SGHAT and CDR2 FQNNGV come from the germline V gene. The CDR3 totals 14 residues. Deletions cut 5 bases from V and 5 bases from J, with 15 bases between. The full variable domain, rest sourced from reference TRBV11-2 and TRBJ1-2, is EAGVAQSPRYKIIEKRQSVAFWCNPISGHATLYWYQQILGQGPKLLIQFQNNGVVDDSQLPKDRFSAERLKGVDSTLKIQPAKLEDSAVYLCASSQLGRGYGYTFGSGTRLTVV.

This clonotype was counted between two and nine times. The V call is TRBV19, the J call TRBJ2-1; no definite D call. V shed 6 bases and J shed 5 bases, with 11 bases lying between them. CDR1 is LNHDA and CDR2 is SQIVND in the germline V gene (reference sequence). The CDR3 length is 13 residues. The CDR3 DNA reads TGTGCCAGTAGCCAGGTCCTCCACAATGAGCAGTTCTTC. Its protein is CASSQVLHNEQFF.

The chain has TRBV5-6 and TRBJ2-1; D is possibly TRBD1 or TRBD2 (5 bases each). From germline, CDR1 is SGHDT and CDR2 YYEEEE. The CDR3 totals 16 residues. Between the trimmed V and J ends, which lost 4 bases and 6 bases, there was a span of 20 bases. CDR3: CASSPMTGPSANEQFF. The CDR3 nucleotides read TGTGCCAGCAGCCCTATGACGGGACCGTCAGCCAATGAGCAGTTCTTC.

This clonotype has more than one count but fewer than ten. This chain joins TRBV5-1 and TRBJ2-5, with TRBD2 as a possible D gene (6 bases). There are 15 residues in the CDR3. Germline loops: CDR1 SGHRS, CDR2 YFSETQ. V was shortened by 0 bases and J by 8 bases, with 17 bases between the two germline ends. The CDR3 DNA sequence: TGCGCCAGCAGCTTGGACCTAGCGCCCCCGGGAACCCAGTACTTC. Translated: CASSLDLAPPGTQYF.

This clonotype was seen only a few times. The V call is TRBV6-2 or TRBV6-3, the J call TRBJ2-5; D is possibly TRBD1 (8 bases). V dropped 6 bases and J dropped 5 bases, with 13 bases sitting between them. The CDR3 consists of 13 residues. Germline values: CDR1 MNHEY, CDR2 SVGEGT. The CDR3 is CASRQGGLETQYF. The CDR3 region has the DNA TGTGCCAGCAGACAGGGGGGGTTGGAGACCCAGTACTTC.

This clonotype was picked up one time. The chain links TRBV24-1 to TRBJ2-3; D tentatively fits TRBD1 or TRBD2 (5 bases each). V shed 4 bases and J shed 1 base, with 14 bases lying between them. The germline gives CDR1 KGHDR, CDR2 SFDVKD. This CDR3 region has 16 residues. The CDR3 reads CATSDPRDGGTDTQYF. The CDR3 nucleotides read TGTGCCACCAGTGACCCCCGGGACGGGGGCACAGATACGCAGTATTTT.

This chain joins TRBV7-2 and TRBJ2-2; possibly TRBD2 for D (6 bases). The germline gives CDR1 SGHTA, CDR2 FQGNSA. V was pared by 1 base and J by 5 bases, with 14 bases between. There are 16 residues in the CDR3. CDR3 coding DNA: TGTGCCAGCAGCTTAGAAGGGCCTGGGGGGACCGGGGAGCTGTTTTTT. The encoded protein is CASSLEGPGGTGELFF.

This clonotype turned up a few times. J is TRBJ1-2 and V is TRBV7-2; 8 nucleotides match TRBD1. Trimming removed 0 bases from V and 8 bases from J; junction bases left unmatched: 8. The germline V gene has CDR1 SGHTA and CDR2 FQGNSA. This CDR3 contains 15 residues. In DNA form, the CDR3 reads TGTGCCAGCAGCTTAGCGGTAGGGACAGGACGCGGCTACACCTTC. This encodes CASSLAVGTGRGYTF.

The chain has TRBV11-3 and TRBJ2-1, with 10 bases identical to TRBD2. Germline-derived CDR1 and CDR2 are SGHNT and YENEEA. The CDR3 loop spans 17 amino acids. After removal of 3 bases from V and 1 base from J, the junction contained 6 bases not matched to a gene. The CDR3 here is CASSLASGSGSYNEQFF. Written as DNA, the CDR3 is TGTGCCAGCAGCTTGGCTAGCGGGAGTGGGTCCTACAATGAGCAGTTCTTC.

The V call is TRBV29-1, the J call TRBJ2-3; TRBD2 matches at 7 bases. From germline, CDR1 is SQVTM and CDR2 ANQGSEA. This CDR3 is built from 15 residues. Trimming at V came to 6 bases and at J to 0 bases, leaving 9 bases not matched to a gene. Here the CDR3 reads CSVAWASGSTDTQYF. The CDR3 nucleotides are TGCAGCGTGGCTTGGGCTAGCGGAAGCACAGATACGCAGTATTTT.

This clonotype was recorded many times. In DNA, the CDR3 is TGTGCCAGCAGCTCCGGACTAGAAACCTACGAGCAGTACTTC. It codes for CASSSGLETYEQYF. V and J are TRBV7-6 and TRBJ2-7, with 7 bases identical to TRBD2. The V gene's germline CDR1 is SGHVS and CDR2 FNYEAQ. The CDR3 length is 14 residues. V lost 4 bases and J lost 2; bases outside the gene matches: 5.

The chain recombines TRBV20-1 with TRBJ1-1, with TRBD1 identical over 9 bases. In germline, CDR1 is DFQATT, CDR2 SNEGSKA (reference sequence). The CDR3 is 13 residues long. V was clipped by 6 bases and J by 2 bases; unmatched bases: 4. The DNA of the CDR3 is TGCAGTGCGGACAGGGGTGGAAACACTGAAGCTTTCTTT. This gives the protein CSADRGGNTEAFF.

This clonotype has only a few counts. The chain joins TRBV4-2 to TRBJ2-1, with D possibly matching TRBD2 (6 bases). V was shortened by 0 bases and J by 0 bases, with 9 bases between the two germline ends. Germline assignment: CDR1 LGHNA and CDR2 YNFKEQ. The CDR3 runs 16 residues. The CDR3 loop is CASSQDLTSSYNEQFF. The CDR3 bases are TGTGCCAGCAGCCAAGATTTGACTAGCTCCTACAATGAGCAGTTCTTC.

A few counts support this clonotype. The CDR3 sequence is CASSLRTSGETSSYEQYF. The CDR3 DNA sequence: TGTGCCAGCAGTTTACGGACTAGCGGGGAAACCAGCTCCTACGAGCAGTACTTC. The chain carries TRBV12-3 or TRBV12-4 and TRBJ2-7; 12 bases align to TRBD2. The CDR3 consists of 18 residues. Losses at the gene ends were 2 bases for V and 0 bases for J; bases not matched to a gene: 8.

This clonotype was counted only a few times. This rearrangement joins TRBV6-2 or TRBV6-3 to TRBJ2-1; 11 bases are shared with TRBD2. Germline CDR1 MNHEY, CDR2 SVGEGT. The ends lost 5 bases at V and 9 bases at J; junction bases unmatched: 21. The CDR3 contains 19 residues. The CDR3 nucleotides are TGTGCCAGCAGTCCCCCCGGACAGAGGATAGCGGGAGGGAAGGGTGAGCAGTTCTTC. Its translation is CASSPPGQRIAGGKGEQFF.

This clonotype was counted a few times. The chain joins TRBV6-6 to TRBJ1-1, with 8 bases matching TRBD1. CDR1 MNHNY and CDR2 SVGAGI come from the germline V gene (reference sequence). This CDR3 contains 14 residues. V gave up 2 bases and J gave up 2 bases; unmatched junction bases: 1. The CDR3 loop is CASSYDRGNTEAFF. The CDR3 DNA sequence: TGTGCCAGCAGTTACGACAGGGGAAACACTGAAGCTTTCTTT.

The V gene is TRBV5-1, the J gene TRBJ1-2, with D maybe TRBD1 (6 bases). The V end was cut by 6 bases, the J end by 4 bases, with 10 bases between. Per germline, CDR1 SGHRS and CDR2 YFSETQ. The CDR3 covers 12 residues. The CDR3 reads CASTTGIYGYTF. The CDR3 DNA is TGCGCCAGCACAACAGGGATCTATGGCTACACCTTC. Full variable domain (rest looked up from reference TRBV5-1 and TRBJ1-2): KAGVTQTPRYLIKTRGQQVTLSCSPISGHRSVSWYQQTPGQGLQFLFEYFSETQRNKGNFPGRFSGRQFSNSRSEMNVSTLELGDSALYLCASTTGIYGYTFGSGTRLTVV.

This clonotype was detected once. The chain carries TRBV3-1 and TRBJ2-1; the match to TRBD2 covers 8 bases. Germline-derived CDR1 and CDR2 are LGHDT and YNNKEL (reference sequence). V lost 3 bases and J lost 8; bases outside the gene matches: 9. The CDR3 is 15 residues long. The CDR3 spells CASSHEGTSSDEQFF. The CDR3 DNA reads TGTGCCAGCAGCCATGAAGGGACTAGTAGCGATGAGCAGTTCTTC.

The V gene is TRBV24-1, the J gene TRBJ1-1; D is perhaps TRBD1 (5 bases). From germline, CDR1 is KGHDR and CDR2 SFDVKD. This CDR3 spans 15 amino acids. The germline V and J ends were trimmed by 6 bases and 1 base, with 14 bases remaining between them. The CDR3 spells CATSPASGRNTEAFF. The CDR3 DNA is TGTGCCACCAGTCCCGCCTCGGGGCGGAACACTGAAGCTTTCTTT.

This clonotype was detected only a few times. The chain combines TRBV14 with TRBJ2-1; 7 nucleotides agree with TRBD1. V gave up 3 bases and J gave up 6 bases; unmatched junction bases: 2. The CDR3 spans 13 residues. Per germline, CDR1 SGHDN and CDR2 FVKESK. The DNA for the CDR3 is TGTGCCAGCAGCCATGCAGGGGGCAATGAGCAGTTCTTC. It codes for CASSHAGGNEQFF. The variable domain in full, with the rest retrieved from reference TRBV14 and TRBJ2-1, is EAGVTQFPSHSVIEKGQTVTLRCDPISGHDNLYWYRRVMGKEIKFLLHFVKESKQDESGMPNNRFLAERTGGTYSTLKVQPAELEDSGVYFCASSHAGGNEQFFGPGTRLTVL.

This chain uses TRBV27 with TRBJ1-1; 8 bases agree with TRBD1. Germline loops: CDR1 MNHEY, CDR2 SMNVEV (reference sequence). V trimming: 1 base; J trimming: 1 base; junction bases outside the gene matches: 5. CDR3 size: 16 residues. CDR3 sequence reads: CASSLWQGARNTEAFF. The DNA for the CDR3 is TGTGCCAGCAGTTTATGGCAGGGGGCACGGAACACTGAAGCTTTCTTT.

The rearrangement links TRBV6-2 or TRBV6-3 to TRBJ2-2; the match to TRBD2 covers 12 bases. Germline-derived CDR1 and CDR2 are MNHEY and SVGEGT. Trimming at V came to 4 bases and at J to 7 bases, leaving 16 bases not matched to a gene. The CDR3 spans 19 residues. The CDR3 DNA reads TGTGCCAGCAGTTCACGCCTAGAGACTAGCGGGAGAATTGTCGGGGAGCTGTTTTTT. As protein: CASSSRLETSGRIVGELFF.

CDR3 region: CASSQVPPGTGSEKLFF. In DNA, the CDR3 is TGCGCCAGCAGCCAAGTACCCCCCGGGACAGGGAGTGAAAAACTGTTTTTT. The chain links TRBV4-3 to TRBJ1-4; 9 bases map to TRBD1. The ends lost 1 base at V and 7 bases at J; junction bases unmatched: 10. The CDR3 has 17 amino acids. CDR1 LGHNA and CDR2 YSLEER come from the germline V gene.

This clonotype has just a few counts. The CDR3 loop reads CATSRDRDTGELFF. The CDR3 DNA reads as TGTGCCACCAGCAGAGACAGGGACACCGGGGAGCTGTTTTTT. V and J are TRBV15 and TRBJ2-2; tentative D call: TRBD1 (5 bases). The V and J ends lost 0 bases and 3 bases respectively, with 5 bases between them. The CDR3 has 14 residues. CDR1 and CDR2 (germline): LNHNV, YYDKDF (reference sequence). Drawing the rest from reference TRBV15 and TRBJ2-2, the complete variable domain is DAMVIQNPRYQVTQFGKPVTLSCSQTLNHNVMYWYQQKSSQAPKLLFHYYDKDFNNEADTPDNFQSRRPNTSFCFLDIRSPGLGDTAMYLCATSRDRDTGELFFGEGSRLTVL.

The rearrangement uses TRBV9 and TRBJ1-2; 7 positions match TRBD1. Trimming cost V 3 bases and J 4 bases; bases outside gene matches: 12. The CDR3 is 16 amino acids. Germline V gene sequence: CDR1 SGDLS, CDR2 YYNGEE. DNA for the CDR3: TGTGCCAGCAGCGAAACCGGGACAGCATCAGGCTATGGCTACACCTTC. Its protein is CASSETGTASGYGYTF.

The CDR3 region has the DNA TGTGCCACCAGTGACCCCCTCATGAACACTGAAGCTTTCTTT. It codes for CATSDPLMNTEAFF. The chain combines TRBV24-1 with TRBJ1-1; D not certain. The ends were cut back, 4 bases at V and 0 bases at J, with 8 bases in the middle. The CDR3 has 14 residues. Germline V lookup: CDR1 KGHDR, CDR2 SFDVKD.